This is a list of T cell receptor beta chains from one sample in a study of identical twins. TCRdb recomputed calls from the 5' RACE reads with MiXCR, one row per CDR3 protein. The data hold under 450,000 distinct CDR3 sequences, with under 20% observed a single time. The sequencing input was naive T cells sorted from blood. These receptors were collected from a man aged 50-59 years in good health. The CDR3 runs from the conserved cysteine through the conserved F or W. D genes are given only for firm matches. Size tells how often a clone was seen (once, few, many) or the class of an expanded clone, and some rows leave it out.

CDR3 protein | CDR3 DNA | V gene | clone size | J gene | D gene
CATSTPSPRGEAFF | TGTGCCACCAGTACACCCTCTCCCCGAGGGGAAGCTTTCTTT | TRBV15 | many | TRBJ1-1 | .
CASSQDRGSLMAKNIQYF | TGCGCCAGCAGCCAAGATAGGGGGTCACTGATGGCCAAAAACATTCAGTACTTC | TRBV4-1 | few | TRBJ2-4 | .
CASSFDTNTEAFF | TGTGCCAGCAGCTTCGACACGAACACTGAAGCTTTCTTT | TRBV11-2 | many | TRBJ1-1 | .
CSVGSRNTGELFF | TGCAGCGTGGGAAGCAGAAACACCGGGGAGCTGTTTTTT | TRBV29-1 | few | TRBJ2-2 | .
CASSRAGGLGTEAFF | TGTGCCAGCAGTAGGGCCGGGGGGTTAGGTACTGAAGCTTTCTTT | TRBV28 | . | TRBJ1-1 | .
CASSLSDGGNTIYF | TGTGCCAGCAGTTTGTCCGACGGTGGAAACACCATATATTTT | TRBV12-3/TRBV12-4 | few | TRBJ1-3 | .
CASSSGTGIYGELFF | TGTGCCAGCAGCTCCGGGACAGGGATTTACGGGGAGCTGTTTTTT | TRBV7-9 | few | TRBJ2-2 | TRBD1
CASSSIVTGAGSTDTQYF | TGCGCCAGCAGCTCCATCGTAACAGGGGCGGGAAGCACAGATACGCAGTATTTT | TRBV4-3 | few | TRBJ2-3 | .
CASSLVGAGYTF | TGTGCCAGCAGCTTAGTGGGGGCTGGCTACACCTTC | TRBV7-2 | . | TRBJ1-2 | .
CSARDTGGVRSYEQYF | TGCAGTGCTAGGGATACAGGGGGTGTAAGGTCCTACGAGCAGTACTTC | TRBV20-1 | few | TRBJ2-7 | TRBD1